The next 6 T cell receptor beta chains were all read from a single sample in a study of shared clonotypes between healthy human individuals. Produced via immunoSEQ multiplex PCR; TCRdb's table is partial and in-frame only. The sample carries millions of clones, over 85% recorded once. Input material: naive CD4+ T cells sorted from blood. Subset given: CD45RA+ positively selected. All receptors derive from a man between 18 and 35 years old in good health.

The CDR3 coding sequence is TGTGCCTGGATGGATACACCCTACGAGCAGTACTTC. Amino acids: CAWMDTPYEQYF. The V gene is TRBV30, the J gene TRBJ2-7; no reliable D call. Trimming removed 4 bases from V and 2 bases from J, with 9 bases in between. Germline V gene lookup returns CDR1 GTSNPN and CDR2 SVGIG (reference sequence). The CDR3 has 12 amino acids.

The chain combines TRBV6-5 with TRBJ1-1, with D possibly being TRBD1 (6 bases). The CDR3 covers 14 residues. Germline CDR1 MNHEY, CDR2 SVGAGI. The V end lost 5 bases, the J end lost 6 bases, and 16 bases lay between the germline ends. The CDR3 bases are TGTGCCAGCAGTCCCAGCGGGGGGCAGGCTGAAGCTTTCTTT. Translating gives CASSPSGGQAEAFF.

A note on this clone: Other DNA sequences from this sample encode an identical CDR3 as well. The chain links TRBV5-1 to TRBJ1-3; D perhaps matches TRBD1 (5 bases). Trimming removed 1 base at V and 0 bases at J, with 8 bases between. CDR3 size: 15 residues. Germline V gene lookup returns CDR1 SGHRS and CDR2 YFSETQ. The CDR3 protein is CASSLTGDSGNTIYF. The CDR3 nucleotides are TGCGCCAGCAGCTTGACGGGGGACTCTGGAAACACCATATATTTT.

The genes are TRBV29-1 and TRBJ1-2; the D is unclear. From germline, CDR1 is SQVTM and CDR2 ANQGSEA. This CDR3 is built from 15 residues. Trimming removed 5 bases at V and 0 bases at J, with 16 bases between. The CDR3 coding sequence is TGCAGCGTTCTCCCCCGGGGTGGAGCTAACTATGGCTACACCTTC. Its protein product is CSVLPRGGANYGYTF.

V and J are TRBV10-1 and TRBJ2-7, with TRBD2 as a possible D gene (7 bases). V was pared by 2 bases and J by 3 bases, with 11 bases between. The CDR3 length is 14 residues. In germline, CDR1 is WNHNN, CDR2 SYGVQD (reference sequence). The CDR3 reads CASSEGGASYEQYF. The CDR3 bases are TGCGCCAGCAGTGAGGGGGGGGCGAGCTACGAGCAGTACTTC.

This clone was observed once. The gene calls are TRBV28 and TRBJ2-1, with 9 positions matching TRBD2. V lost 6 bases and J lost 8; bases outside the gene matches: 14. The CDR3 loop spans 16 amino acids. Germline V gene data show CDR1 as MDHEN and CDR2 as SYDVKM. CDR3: CASSLNPGLAVDEQFF. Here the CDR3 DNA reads TGTGCCAGCAGCCTTAACCCGGGACTAGCTGTTGATGAGCAGTTCTTC.